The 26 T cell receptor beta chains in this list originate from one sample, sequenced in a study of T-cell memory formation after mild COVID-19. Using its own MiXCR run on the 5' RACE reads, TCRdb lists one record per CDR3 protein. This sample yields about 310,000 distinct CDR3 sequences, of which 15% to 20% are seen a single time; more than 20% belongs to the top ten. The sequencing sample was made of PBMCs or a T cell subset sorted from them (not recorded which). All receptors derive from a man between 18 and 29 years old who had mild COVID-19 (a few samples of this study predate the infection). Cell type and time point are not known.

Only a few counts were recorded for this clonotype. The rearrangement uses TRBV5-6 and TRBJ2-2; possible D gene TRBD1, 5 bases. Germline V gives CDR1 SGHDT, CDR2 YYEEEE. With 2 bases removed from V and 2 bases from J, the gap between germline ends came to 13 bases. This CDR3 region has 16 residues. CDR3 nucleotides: TGTGCCAGCAGCTTTTACCCAGGGTTAAACACCGGGGAGCTGTTTTTT. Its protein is CASSFYPGLNTGELFF.

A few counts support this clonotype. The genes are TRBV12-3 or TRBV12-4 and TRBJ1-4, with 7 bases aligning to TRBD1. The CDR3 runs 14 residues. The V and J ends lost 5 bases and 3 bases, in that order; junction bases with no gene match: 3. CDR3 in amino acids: CASSRTGANEKLFF. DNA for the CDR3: TGTGCCAGCAGTCGGACAGGCGCTAATGAAAAACTGTTTTTT.

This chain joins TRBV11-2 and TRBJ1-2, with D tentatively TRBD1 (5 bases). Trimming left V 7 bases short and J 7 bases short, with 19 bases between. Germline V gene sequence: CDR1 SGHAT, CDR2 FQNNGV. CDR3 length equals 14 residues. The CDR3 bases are TGTGCCAGCACCCCTTCCCAGGGATGGCGTGGCTACACCTTC. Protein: CASTPSQGWRGYTF.

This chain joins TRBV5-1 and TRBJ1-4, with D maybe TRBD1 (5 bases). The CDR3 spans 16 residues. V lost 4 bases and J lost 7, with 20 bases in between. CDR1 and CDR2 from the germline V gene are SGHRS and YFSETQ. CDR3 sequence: CASSLEPQGSGEKLFF. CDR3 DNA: TGCGCCAGCAGCCTTGAGCCTCAGGGAAGTGGTGAAAAACTGTTTTTT.

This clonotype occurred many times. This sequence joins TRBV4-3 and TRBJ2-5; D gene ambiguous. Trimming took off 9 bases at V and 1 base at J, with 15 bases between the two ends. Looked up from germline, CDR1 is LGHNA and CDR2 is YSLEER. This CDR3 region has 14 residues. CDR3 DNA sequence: TGCGCCAGTGGGAAATTCCGGGTCCAAGAGACCCAGTACTTC. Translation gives CASGKFRVQETQYF.

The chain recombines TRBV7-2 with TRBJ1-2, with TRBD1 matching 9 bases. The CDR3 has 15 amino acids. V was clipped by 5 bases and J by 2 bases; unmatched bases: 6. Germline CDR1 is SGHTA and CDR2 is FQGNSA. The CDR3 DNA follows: TGTGCCAGCAGCCTACGGGACAGGGAGAACTATGGCTACACCTTC. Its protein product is CASSLRDRENYGYTF.

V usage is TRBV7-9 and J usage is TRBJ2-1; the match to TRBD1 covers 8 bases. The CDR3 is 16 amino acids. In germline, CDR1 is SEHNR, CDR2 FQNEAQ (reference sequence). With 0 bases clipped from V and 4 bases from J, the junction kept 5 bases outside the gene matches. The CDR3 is CASSLAGTGFYNEQFF. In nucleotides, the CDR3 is TGTGCCAGCAGCTTAGCCGGGACAGGCTTTTACAATGAGCAGTTCTTC. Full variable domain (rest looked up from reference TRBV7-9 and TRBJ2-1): DTGVSQNPRHKITKRGQNVTFRCDPISEHNRLYWYRQTLGQGPEFLTYFQNEAQLEKSRLLSDRFSAERPKGSFSTLEIQRTEQGDSAMYLCASSLAGTGFYNEQFFGPGTRLTVL.

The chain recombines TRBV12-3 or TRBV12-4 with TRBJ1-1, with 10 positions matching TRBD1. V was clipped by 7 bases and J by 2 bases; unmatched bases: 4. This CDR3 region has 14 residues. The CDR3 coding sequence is TGTGCCAGCACCGGGACAGGGGCTAACACTGAAGCTTTCTTT. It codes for CASTGTGANTEAFF.

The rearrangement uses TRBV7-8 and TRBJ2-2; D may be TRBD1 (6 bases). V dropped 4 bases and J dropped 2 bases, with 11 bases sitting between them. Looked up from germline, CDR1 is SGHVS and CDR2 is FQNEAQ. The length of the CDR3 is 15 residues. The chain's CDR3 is CASSYQDRNTGELFF. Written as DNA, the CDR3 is TGTGCCAGCAGCTACCAGGACAGAAACACCGGGGAGCTGTTTTTT.

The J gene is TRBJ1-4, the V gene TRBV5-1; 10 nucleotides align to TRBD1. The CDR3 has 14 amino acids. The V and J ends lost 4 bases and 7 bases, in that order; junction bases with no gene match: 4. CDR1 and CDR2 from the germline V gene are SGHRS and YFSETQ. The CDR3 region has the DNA TGCGCCAGCAGCCCGGACAGGGGGGCTGAAAAACTGTTTTTT. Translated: CASSPDRGAEKLFF.

The CDR3 here is CASSGGAGLGAETQYF. For the CDR3, the DNA is TGTGCCAGCAGCGGGGGGGCCGGTTTGGGAGCAGAGACCCAGTACTTC. V is TRBV9 and J is TRBJ2-5; the D call may be TRBD1 or TRBD2 (6 bases each). Trimming removed 3 bases from V and 4 bases from J, with 19 bases in between. Germline V CDR1 and CDR2: SGDLS, YYNGEE. The CDR3 runs to 16 residues.

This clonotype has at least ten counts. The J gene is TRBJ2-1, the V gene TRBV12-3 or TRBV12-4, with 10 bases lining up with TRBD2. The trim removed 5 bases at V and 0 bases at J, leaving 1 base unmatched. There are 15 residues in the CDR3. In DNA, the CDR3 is TGTGCCAGCAGTCCTAGCGGGAGCTCCTACAATGAGCAGTTCTTC. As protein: CASSPSGSSYNEQFF.

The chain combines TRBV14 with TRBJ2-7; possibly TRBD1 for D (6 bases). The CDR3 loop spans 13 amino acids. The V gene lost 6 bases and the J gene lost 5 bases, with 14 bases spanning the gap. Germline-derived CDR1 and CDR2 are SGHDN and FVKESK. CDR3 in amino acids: CASRARGRNEQYF. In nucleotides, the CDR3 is TGTGCCAGCAGAGCCAGGGGAAGGAACGAGCAGTACTTC.

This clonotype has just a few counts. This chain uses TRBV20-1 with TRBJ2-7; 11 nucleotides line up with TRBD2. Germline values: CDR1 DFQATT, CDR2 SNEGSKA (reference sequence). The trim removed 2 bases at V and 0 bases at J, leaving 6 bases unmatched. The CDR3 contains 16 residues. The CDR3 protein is CSARPRLAGSSYEQYV. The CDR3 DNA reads TGCAGTGCTAGACCTAGACTAGCGGGGAGCTCCTACGAGCAGTACGTC.

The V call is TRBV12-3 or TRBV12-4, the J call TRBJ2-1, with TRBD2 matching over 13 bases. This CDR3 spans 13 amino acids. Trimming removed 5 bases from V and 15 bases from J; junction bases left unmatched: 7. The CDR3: CASSRWTSGGRFF. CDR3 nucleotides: TGTGCCAGCAGTCGCTGGACTAGCGGGGGTAGGTTCTTC.

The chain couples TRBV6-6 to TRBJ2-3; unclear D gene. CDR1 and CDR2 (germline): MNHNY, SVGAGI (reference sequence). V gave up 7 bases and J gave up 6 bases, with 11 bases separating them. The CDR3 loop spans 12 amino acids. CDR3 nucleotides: TGTGCCAGCACCACCCGGACCGATACGCAGTATTTT. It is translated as CASTTRTDTQYF.

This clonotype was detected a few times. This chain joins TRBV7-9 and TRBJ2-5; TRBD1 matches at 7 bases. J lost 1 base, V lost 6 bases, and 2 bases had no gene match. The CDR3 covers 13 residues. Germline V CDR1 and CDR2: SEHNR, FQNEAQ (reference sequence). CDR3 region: CASRRDSQETQYF. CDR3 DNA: TGTGCCAGCAGGAGGGACAGCCAAGAGACCCAGTACTTC.

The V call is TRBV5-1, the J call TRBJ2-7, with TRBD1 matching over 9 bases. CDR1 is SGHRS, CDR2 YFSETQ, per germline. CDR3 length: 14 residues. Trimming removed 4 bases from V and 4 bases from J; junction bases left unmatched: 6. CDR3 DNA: TGCGCCAGCAGCCGCTGGGACAGGGAGTACGAGCAGTACTTC. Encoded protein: CASSRWDREYEQYF.

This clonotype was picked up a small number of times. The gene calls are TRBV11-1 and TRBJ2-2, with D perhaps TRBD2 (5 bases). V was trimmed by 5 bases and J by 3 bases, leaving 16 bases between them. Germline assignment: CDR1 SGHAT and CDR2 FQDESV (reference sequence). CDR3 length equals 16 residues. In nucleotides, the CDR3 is TGTGCCAGCAGCCATGGCCGGGGTTGGGACACCGGGGAGCTGTTTTTT. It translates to CASSHGRGWDTGELFF.

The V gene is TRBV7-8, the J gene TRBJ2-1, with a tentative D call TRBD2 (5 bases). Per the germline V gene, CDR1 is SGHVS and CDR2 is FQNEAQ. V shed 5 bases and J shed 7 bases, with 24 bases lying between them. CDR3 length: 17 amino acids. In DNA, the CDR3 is TGTGCCAGCAGCCCGAGGGTTCGTCCGGTGGAATCAAATGAGCAGTTCTTC. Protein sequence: CASSPRVRPVESNEQFF.

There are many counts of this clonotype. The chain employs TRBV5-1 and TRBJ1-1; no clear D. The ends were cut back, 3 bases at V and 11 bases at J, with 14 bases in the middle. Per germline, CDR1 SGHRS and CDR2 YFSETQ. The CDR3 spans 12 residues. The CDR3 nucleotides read TGCGCCAGCAGCTGGGAGGGCACCGAGGCTTTCTTT. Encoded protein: CASSWEGTEAFF.

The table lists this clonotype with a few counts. The CDR3 DNA reads TGCGCCAGCAGCATGACAGGGGGCTTTAGTGGAAACACCATATATTTT. This encodes CASSMTGGFSGNTIYF. The chain carries TRBV5-1 and TRBJ1-3; TRBD1 matches at 10 bases. This CDR3 has 16 amino acids. The junction had 7 bases not matched to a gene; V was cut back by 4 bases and J by 3 bases. Looked up from germline, CDR1 is SGHRS and CDR2 is YFSETQ. The whole variable domain, remainder taken from reference TRBV5-1 and TRBJ1-3, is KAGVTQTPRYLIKTRGQQVTLSCSPISGHRSVSWYQQTPGQGLQFLFEYFSETQRNKGNFPGRFSGRQFSNSRSEMNVSTLELGDSALYLCASSMTGGFSGNTIYFGEGSWLTVV.

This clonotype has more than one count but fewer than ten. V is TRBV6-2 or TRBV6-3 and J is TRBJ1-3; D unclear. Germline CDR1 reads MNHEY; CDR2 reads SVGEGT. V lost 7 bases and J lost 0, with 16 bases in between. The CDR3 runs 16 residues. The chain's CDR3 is CASTRDGQFSGNTIYF. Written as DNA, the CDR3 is TGTGCCAGCACCAGAGACGGCCAGTTCTCTGGAAACACCATATATTTT.

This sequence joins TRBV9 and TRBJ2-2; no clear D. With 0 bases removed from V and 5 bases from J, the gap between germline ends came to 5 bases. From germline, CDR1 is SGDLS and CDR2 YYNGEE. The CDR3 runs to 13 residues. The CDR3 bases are TGTGCCAGCAGCGTAGTTCAGACCGGGGAGCTGTTTTTT. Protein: CASSVVQTGELFF.

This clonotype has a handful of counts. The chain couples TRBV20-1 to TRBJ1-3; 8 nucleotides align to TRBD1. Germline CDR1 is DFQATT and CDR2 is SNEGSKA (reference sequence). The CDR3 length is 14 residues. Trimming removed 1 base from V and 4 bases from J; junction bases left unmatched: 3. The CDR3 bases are TGCAGTGCTAGAGGGACAGGGCGAGGAAACACCATATATTTT. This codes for CSARGTGRGNTIYF.

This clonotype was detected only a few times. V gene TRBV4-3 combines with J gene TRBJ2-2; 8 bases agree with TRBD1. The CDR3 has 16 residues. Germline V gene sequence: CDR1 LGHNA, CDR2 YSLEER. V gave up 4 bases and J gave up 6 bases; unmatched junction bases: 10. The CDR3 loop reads CASSPTGVNNAGELFF. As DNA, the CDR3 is TGCGCCAGCAGCCCGACAGGGGTGAACAATGCCGGGGAGCTGTTTTTT.